The 29 T cell receptor beta chains below come from one sample, sequenced in a study of a mutant IDH1 vaccine in newly diagnosed glioma. Described time point: baseline, week 1 (first vaccination visit). Treatment meaning: pre-vaccination baseline after standard-of-care therapy. TCRdb's copy holds only in-frame clones and misses some; the assay was immunoSEQ multiplex PCR. Among about 66,000 clones listed, 65% to 90% were seen once. The material was PBMCs, obtained from a glioma patient treated with radiotherapy, temozolomide or both. The origin of the receptors is a man younger than 45 with glioma.

The chain recombines TRBV10-3 with TRBJ1-1, with 12 bases aligning to TRBD1. The trim removed 6 bases at V and 1 base at J, leaving 18 bases unmatched. The CDR3 is made up of 20 amino acids. The germline gives CDR1 ENHRY, CDR2 SYGVKD. The CDR3 here is CAIRRLPGQGAHISNTEAFF. The CDR3 DNA is TGTGCCATCAGAAGACTCCCGGGACAGGGGGCGCATATATCGAACACTGAAGCTTTCTTT.

The chain joins TRBV5-8 to TRBJ2-1; 9 nucleotides line up with TRBD2. This CDR3 is 13 amino acids long. The V segment lost 5 bases and the J segment 6 bases; nucleotides outside the gene matches: 3. Germline CDR1 SGHTS, CDR2 YDEGEE. CDR3 coding DNA: TGTGCCAGCAGAATTAGCGGGGGCAATGAGCAGTTCTTC. Translating it yields CASRISGGNEQFF.

This rearrangement joins TRBV5-1 to TRBJ1-1, with D unresolved. Germline CDR1 reads SGHRS; CDR2 reads YFSETQ. V dropped 4 bases and J dropped 2 bases, with 6 bases sitting between them. The CDR3 is made up of 12 amino acids. The CDR3: CASSTSNTEAFF. CDR3 nucleotides: TGCGCCAGCAGCACATCAAACACTGAAGCTTTCTTT.

The V call is TRBV7-6, the J call TRBJ2-3, with TRBD1 identical over 7 bases. The CDR3 is 13 amino acids. In germline, CDR1 is SGHVS, CDR2 FNYEAQ. V was clipped by 7 bases and J by 3 bases; unmatched bases: 4. CDR3 protein: CASTDRVTDTQYF. The CDR3 nucleotides read TGTGCCAGCACAGACAGGGTTACAGATACGCAGTATTTT.

The V and J genes are TRBV18 and TRBJ2-5; D is possibly TRBD1 (5 bases). This CDR3 is 13 amino acids long. V was pared by 6 bases and J by 4 bases, with 12 bases between. Germline V gene sequence: CDR1 KGHSH, CDR2 LQKENI. The CDR3 nucleotides are TGTGCCAGCTCCCAGGGCGTCGGAGAGACCCAGTACTTC. Protein: CASSQGVGETQYF.

The rearrangement uses TRBV2 and TRBJ2-6; D gene ambiguous. Germline lookup yields CDR1 SNHLY and CDR2 FYNNEI. This CDR3 is 14 amino acids long. V dropped 10 bases and J dropped 3 bases, with 13 bases sitting between them. The CDR3 region has the DNA TGTGCCAACCGGGCCCACGGTGGGGCCAACGTCCTGACTTTC. It codes for CANRAHGGANVLTF. Using reference TRBV2 and TRBJ2-6 for the parts outside the CDR3, the full variable domain is EPEVTQTPSHQVTQMGQEVILRCVPISNHLYFYWYRQILGQKVEFLVSFYNNEISEKSEIFDDQFSVERPDGSNFTLKIRSTKLEDSAMYFCANRAHGGANVLTFGAGSRLTVL.

The chain is built from TRBV19 and TRBJ2-7, with TRBD2 identical over 11 bases. The V gene's germline CDR1 is LNHDA and CDR2 SQIVND (reference sequence). The CDR3 totals 20 residues. The V segment lost 4 bases and the J segment 2 bases; nucleotides outside the gene matches: 19. The CDR3, as DNA: TGTGCCAGTAGTAATTCTTACCTAGCGGGGGGATCCGTCCAAACCTACGAGCAGTACTTC. It yields the protein CASSNSYLAGGSVQTYEQYF. Combining the CDR3 with reference TRBV19 and TRBJ2-7 gives the whole variable domain DGGITQSPKYLFRKEGQNVTLSCEQNLNHDAMYWYRQDPGQGLRLIYYSQIVNDFQKGDIAEGYSVSREKKESFPLTVTSAQKNPTAFYLCASSNSYLAGGSVQTYEQYFGPGTRLTVT.

The V and J genes are TRBV6-5 and TRBJ1-5, with 7 nucleotides matching TRBD1. Germline CDR1 is MNHEY and CDR2 is SVGAGI. J was trimmed by 4 bases and V by 7 bases; bases with no gene match: 7. The CDR3 sequence is 14 residues long. The CDR3 here is CASTGQFLNQPQHF. As DNA, the CDR3 is TGTGCCAGCACGGGACAGTTTCTTAATCAGCCCCAGCATTTT.

This sequence joins TRBV29-1 and TRBJ1-1; maybe TRBD1 (5 bases). The V end was cut by 5 bases, the J end by 0 bases, with 10 bases between. The CDR3 covers 13 residues. Germline V gene sequence: CDR1 SQVTM, CDR2 ANQGSEA. The chain's CDR3 is CSVRQRLNTEAFF. The CDR3 region has the DNA TGCAGCGTTCGACAGCGACTGAACACTGAAGCTTTCTTT.

The chain uses TRBV7-9 and TRBJ2-7, with 9 bases aligning to TRBD2. Trimming took 1 base from V and 6 from J; bases not matched to a gene: 7. CDR1 SEHNR and CDR2 FQNEAQ come from the germline V gene (reference sequence). This CDR3 has 15 residues. CDR3 region: CASSLVRRGGREQYF. CDR3 bases: TGTGCCAGCAGCTTAGTACGGCGGGGGGGCCGCGAGCAGTACTTC.

V gene TRBV19 combines with J gene TRBJ1-1; a weak D match, TRBD1 (5 bases). The CDR3 has 15 amino acids. Trimming removed 4 bases at V and 10 bases at J, with 22 bases between. Germline V gene data show CDR1 as LNHDA and CDR2 as SQIVND (reference sequence). In DNA form, the CDR3 reads TGTGCCAGTAGTAATCCACAGGTCTTGGGGGTAGGAGCTTTCTTT. It translates to CASSNPQVLGVGAFF.

The V gene is TRBV7-9, the J gene TRBJ1-1; TRBD1 is a possible D gene (5 bases). The length of the CDR3 is 14 residues. V lost 3 bases, J lost 6 bases, and 14 bases lay in between. In germline, CDR1 is SEHNR, CDR2 FQNEAQ (reference sequence). The CDR3 spells CASSFTLGHSEAFF. The CDR3 nucleotides are TGTGCCAGCAGCTTTACGTTAGGACACTCTGAAGCTTTCTTT.

The chain uses TRBV11-3 and TRBJ2-1; 9 positions agree with TRBD2. CDR1 is SGHNT and CDR2 is YENEEA in the germline V gene. The ends lost 0 bases at V and 3 bases at J; junction bases unmatched: 3. The CDR3 is 16 amino acids. CDR3 amino acids: CASSLDGRGGYNEQFF. CDR3 DNA sequence: TGTGCCAGCAGCTTAGATGGGCGGGGGGGCTACAATGAGCAGTTCTTC. Full variable domain (missing parts from reference TRBV11-3 and TRBJ2-1): EAGVVQSPRYKIIEKKQPVAFWCNPISGHNTLYWYLQNLGQGPELLIRYENEEAVDDSQLPKDRFSAERLKGVDSTLKIQPAELGDSAVYLCASSLDGRGGYNEQFFGPGTRLTVL.

This clone showed up just a few times. The chain carries TRBV15 and TRBJ1-5; unclear D gene. Deletions cut 5 bases from V and 10 bases from J, with 15 bases between. CDR1 is LNHNV, CDR2 YYDKDF, per germline (reference sequence). This CDR3 is 13 amino acids long. Here the CDR3 reads CATSPSNNRPQHF. The DNA for the CDR3 is TGTGCCACCAGCCCCAGTAACAATCGACCCCAGCATTTT.

This clone appeared a few times. The rearrangement joins TRBV30 to TRBJ1-5; D gene unclear. CDR3 length equals 12 residues. Germline V gives CDR1 GTSNPN, CDR2 SVGIG (reference sequence). V dropped 1 base and J dropped 5 bases, with 6 bases sitting between them. The CDR3 DNA reads as TGTGCCTGGAGTGCTGGGTATCAGCCCCAGCATTTT. It specifies CAWSAGYQPQHF. Complete variable domain (other parts from reference TRBV30 and TRBJ1-5): SQTIHQWPATLVQPVGSPLSLECTVEGTSNPNLYWYRQAAGRGLQLLFYSVGIGQISSEVPQNLSASRPQDRQFILSSKKLLLSDSGFYLCAWSAGYQPQHFGDGTRLSIL.

The chain recombines TRBV10-2 with TRBJ1-2; possible D gene TRBD1, 5 bases. The germline gives CDR1 WSHSY, CDR2 SAAADI. This CDR3 comprises 12 residues. V lost 2 bases and J 8 bases, leaving 9 bases between the germline ends. The CDR3 DNA follows: TGCGCCAGCAGTGAGCAAAGGGGAGGCTACACCTTC. Protein: CASSEQRGGYTF.

This sequence joins TRBV5-1 and TRBJ2-2; 9 positions agree with TRBD2. Trimming took 1 base from V and 2 from J; bases not matched to a gene: 3. CDR3 length: 16 amino acids. Germline CDR1 reads SGHRS; CDR2 reads YFSETQ. Written as DNA, the CDR3 is TGCGCCAGCAGCTTGTGGGGGACTAGCAACACCGGGGAGCTGTTTTTT. Amino acids: CASSLWGTSNTGELFF.

The chain uses TRBV20-1 and TRBJ2-7; TRBD2 might be the D (6 bases). The CDR3 extends over 11 amino acids. Germline-derived CDR1 and CDR2 are DFQATT and SNEGSKA (reference sequence). Trimming pared 6 bases from V and 4 bases from J, leaving 10 bases between. The CDR3 bases are TGCAGTGCCTCCGCGGGGTACGAGCAGTACTTC. Translation: CSASAGYEQYF.

The genes are TRBV4-1 and TRBJ1-3; D remains ambiguous. Germline V gene data show CDR1 as MGHRA and CDR2 as YSYEKL. This CDR3 contains 15 residues. V was trimmed by 1 base and J by 3 bases, leaving 10 bases between them. In nucleotides, the CDR3 is TGCGCCAGCAGCCAAGTCAAGGTACTTGGAAACACCATATATTTT. This encodes CASSQVKVLGNTIYF.

The V and J genes are TRBV7-9 and TRBJ1-1; TRBD1 might be the D (6 bases). Per germline, CDR1 SEHNR and CDR2 FQNEAQ (reference sequence). V dropped 7 bases and J dropped 10 bases, with 13 bases sitting between them. The CDR3 loop spans 11 amino acids. The CDR3 coding sequence is TGTGCCAGCACCCCAACAGGGTTAGCTTTCTTT. Its protein product is CASTPTGLAFF.

The J gene is TRBJ2-3, the V gene TRBV15, with D hard to call. The V end was cut by 4 bases, the J end by 0 bases, with 17 bases between. The CDR3 has 17 residues. Germline CDR1 reads LNHNV; CDR2 reads YYDKDF (reference sequence). The CDR3 reads CATSKRPFASSTDTQYF. CDR3 nucleotides: TGTGCCACCAGCAAGCGCCCGTTTGCCTCTAGCACAGATACGCAGTATTTT.

The V call is TRBV5-4, the J call TRBJ2-5, with D perhaps matching TRBD2 (5 bases). V gave up 3 bases and J gave up 4 bases, with 13 bases separating them. CDR3 size: 14 residues. The germline V gene encodes CDR1 SGHNT and CDR2 YYREEE (reference sequence). CDR3 region: CASSSRAEGETQYF. The CDR3 nucleotides read TGTGCCAGCAGCTCCCGGGCCGAGGGAGAGACCCAGTACTTC.

This chain uses TRBV29-1 with TRBJ2-7; 13 nucleotides line up with TRBD2. CDR1 and CDR2 (germline): SQVTM, ANQGSEA. The CDR3 is 15 residues long. The V and J ends lost 0 bases and 3 bases, in that order; junction bases with no gene match: 2. The CDR3 is CSVEEGTSGDYEQYF. The CDR3, as DNA: TGCAGCGTTGAAGAAGGGACTAGCGGGGACTACGAGCAGTACTTC.

The chain links TRBV5-4 to TRBJ1-1, with D tentatively TRBD1 (5 bases). Germline CDR1 SGHNT, CDR2 YYREEE (reference sequence). Trimming removed 4 bases from V and 4 bases from J, with 17 bases in between. The CDR3 totals 15 residues. The CDR3 coding sequence is TGTGCCAGCAGCCCGACAGTGGAGGCGGGCACTGAAGCTTTCTTT. Protein sequence: CASSPTVEAGTEAFF. Combining the CDR3 with reference TRBV5-4 and TRBJ1-1 gives the whole variable domain ETGVTQSPTHLIKTRGQQVTLRCSSQSGHNTVSWYQQALGQGPQFIFQYYREEENGRGNFPPRFSGLQFPNYSSELNVNALELDDSALYLCASSPTVEAGTEAFFGQGTRLTVV.

This clone has more than one count but fewer than ten. The chain recombines TRBV5-4 with TRBJ2-1; a weak D match, TRBD1 (5 bases). Germline loops: CDR1 SGHNT, CDR2 YYREEE (reference sequence). The V gene lost 5 bases and the J gene lost 3 bases, with 9 bases spanning the gap. This CDR3 region has 13 residues. CDR3 amino acids: CASRPDSYNEQFF. The DNA for the CDR3 is TGTGCCAGCAGGCCCGACAGCTACAATGAGCAGTTCTTC.

This clone has only a few counts. V is TRBV11-2 and J is TRBJ2-1, with 11 bases lining up with TRBD2. This CDR3 has 19 residues. Germline CDR1 SGHAT, CDR2 FQNNGV. The J segment lost 0 bases and the V segment lost 1 base, leaving 8 bases of the junction unmatched. CDR3 amino acids: CASSLGRLAGLSSYNEQFF. The CDR3, as DNA: TGTGCCAGCAGCTTAGGGCGACTAGCGGGGTTGAGCTCCTACAATGAGCAGTTCTTC.

The chain joins TRBV19 to TRBJ2-1; 7 nucleotides line up with TRBD2. Germline V gives CDR1 LNHDA, CDR2 SQIVND (reference sequence). CDR3 length equals 14 residues. Trimming removed 7 bases from V and 9 bases from J; junction bases left unmatched: 12. The CDR3 protein is CASKFREGLGEQFF. The CDR3 DNA is TGTGCCAGTAAATTTAGGGAGGGTTTAGGTGAGCAGTTCTTC.

This clone appeared a single time. The chain has TRBV6-1 and TRBJ1-1, with D perhaps TRBD1 (5 bases). Between the trimmed V and J ends, which lost 5 bases and 6 bases, there was a span of 16 bases. This CDR3 contains 14 residues. Looked up from germline, CDR1 is MNHNS and CDR2 is SASEGT. The CDR3 nucleotides are TGTGCCAGCAGTCCACTGGGGCCGCTCTCTGAAGCTTTCTTT. As protein: CASSPLGPLSEAFF.

The chain couples TRBV5-6 to TRBJ1-1; D perhaps matches TRBD1 (5 bases). This CDR3 contains 15 residues. The V end lost 3 bases, the J end lost 5 bases, and 17 bases lay between the germline ends. The germline V gene has CDR1 SGHDT and CDR2 YYEEEE. Here the CDR3 reads CASSSEDARGTEAFF. CDR3 sequence (DNA): TGTGCCAGCAGCTCCGAAGACGCCCGGGGGACTGAAGCTTTCTTT.